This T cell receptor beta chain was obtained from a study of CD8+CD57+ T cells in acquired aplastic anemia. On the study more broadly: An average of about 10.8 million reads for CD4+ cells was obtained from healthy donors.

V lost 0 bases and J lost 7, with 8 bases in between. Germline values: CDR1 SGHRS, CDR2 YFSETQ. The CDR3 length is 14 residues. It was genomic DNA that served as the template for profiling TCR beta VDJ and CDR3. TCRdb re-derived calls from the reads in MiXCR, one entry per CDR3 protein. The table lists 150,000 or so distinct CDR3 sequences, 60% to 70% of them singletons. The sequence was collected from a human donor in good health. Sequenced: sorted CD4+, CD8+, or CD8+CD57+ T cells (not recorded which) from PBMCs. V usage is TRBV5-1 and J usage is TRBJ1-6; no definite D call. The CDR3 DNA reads TGCGCCAGCAGCTTGGAAGGGCTCAATTCACCCCTCCACTTT. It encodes CASSLEGLNSPLHF. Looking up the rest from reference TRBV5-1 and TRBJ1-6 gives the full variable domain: KAGVTQTPRYLIKTRGQQVTLSCSPISGHRSVSWYQQTPGQGLQFLFEYFSETQRNKGNFPGRFSGRQFSNSRSEMNVSTLELGDSALYLCASSLEGLNSPLHFGNGTRLTVT.